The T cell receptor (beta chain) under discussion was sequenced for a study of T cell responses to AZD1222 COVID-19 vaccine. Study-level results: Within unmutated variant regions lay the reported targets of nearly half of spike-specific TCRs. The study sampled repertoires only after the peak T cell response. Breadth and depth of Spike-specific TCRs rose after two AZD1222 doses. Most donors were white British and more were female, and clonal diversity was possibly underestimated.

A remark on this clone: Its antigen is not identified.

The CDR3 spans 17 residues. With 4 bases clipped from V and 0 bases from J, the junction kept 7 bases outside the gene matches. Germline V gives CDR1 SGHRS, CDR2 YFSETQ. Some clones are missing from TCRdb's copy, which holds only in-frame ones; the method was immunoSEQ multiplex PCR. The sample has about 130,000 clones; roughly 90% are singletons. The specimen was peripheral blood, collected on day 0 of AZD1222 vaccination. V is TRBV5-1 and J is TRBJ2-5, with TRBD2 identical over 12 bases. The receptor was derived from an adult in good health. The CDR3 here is CASSDGLAGKYQETQYF. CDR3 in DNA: TGCGCCAGCAGCGATGGACTAGCGGGAAAGTACCAAGAGACCCAGTACTTC.